The 2 T cell receptor beta chains listed next were all sequenced from one sample in a study of OX40 agonist ivuxolimab in advanced cancers. Data came from immunoSEQ multiplex PCR; TCRdb stores just in-frame clones and leaves some out. The sample lists tens of thousands of clones, 85% to 90% occurring once. Material: CD4+ or CD8+ T cells sorted from blood, obtained in a trial of the OX40 agonist ivuxolimab. These TCRs come from an adult with an advanced solid tumor such as melanoma, head and neck, liver or kidney cancer.

The CDR3 DNA reads TGTGCCAGTGGCGGAAATGAAGGCCAGCAGTACTTC. Amino acid sequence: CASGGNEGQQYF. The chain uses TRBV19 and TRBJ2-7; D not resolved. This CDR3 comprises 12 residues. Germline V lookup: CDR1 LNHDA, CDR2 SQIVND (reference sequence). Trimming removed 8 bases at V and 8 bases at J, with 16 bases between.

This clone was counted a few times. The CDR3 sequence: CASSDWTGYNEQFF. The CDR3 nucleotides are TGTGCCAGCAGCGACTGGACGGGTTACAATGAGCAGTTCTTC. V gene TRBV5-4 combines with J gene TRBJ2-1; D gene uncertain. Germline V gives CDR1 SGHNT, CDR2 YYREEE (reference sequence). This CDR3 spans 14 amino acids. V lost 4 bases, J lost 4 bases, and 12 bases lay in between.